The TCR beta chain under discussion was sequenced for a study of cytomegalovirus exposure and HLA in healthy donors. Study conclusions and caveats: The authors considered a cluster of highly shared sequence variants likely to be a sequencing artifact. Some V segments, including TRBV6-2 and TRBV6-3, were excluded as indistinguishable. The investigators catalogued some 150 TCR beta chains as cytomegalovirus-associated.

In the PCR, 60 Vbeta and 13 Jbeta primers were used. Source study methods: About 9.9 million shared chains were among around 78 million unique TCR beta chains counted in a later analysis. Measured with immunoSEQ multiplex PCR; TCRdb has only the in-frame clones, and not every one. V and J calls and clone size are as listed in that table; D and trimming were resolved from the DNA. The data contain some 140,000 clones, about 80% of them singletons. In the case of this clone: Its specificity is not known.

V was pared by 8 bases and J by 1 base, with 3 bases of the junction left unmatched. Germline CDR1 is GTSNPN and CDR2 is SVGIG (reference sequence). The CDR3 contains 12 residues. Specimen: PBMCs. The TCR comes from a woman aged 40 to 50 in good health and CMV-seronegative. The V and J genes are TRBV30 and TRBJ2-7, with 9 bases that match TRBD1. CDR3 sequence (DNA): TGTGCCGGCGGACAGGGGTCCTACGAGCAGTACTTC. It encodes CAGGQGSYEQYF.